The next 2 T cell receptor beta chains were all read from a single sample in a study of blood T cell repertoires in COVID-19. The assay was immunoSEQ multiplex PCR, and TCRdb's table has in-frame clones only and misses some. Of 130,000 to 150,000 clones listed, roughly 87% were seen once; the top ten hold approximately 0.98%. Sequenced sample: peripheral blood. These receptors all come from a woman aged 45 to 65 with acute or convalescent COVID-19.

V usage is TRBV11-2 and J usage is TRBJ2-1; TRBD2 matches at 10 bases. The CDR3 is made up of 15 amino acids. Per germline, CDR1 SGHAT and CDR2 FQNNGV. V was pared by 7 bases and J by 8 bases, with 11 bases of the junction left unmatched. The CDR3 loop is CASNNRLAGTYEQFF. The CDR3 DNA reads as TGTGCCAGCAACAACCGACTAGCGGGTACGTATGAGCAGTTCTTC.

The chain joins TRBV19 to TRBJ2-7, with 7 bases aligning to TRBD2. With 4 bases clipped from V and 0 bases from J, the junction kept 9 bases outside the gene matches. Germline V gives CDR1 LNHDA, CDR2 SQIVND (reference sequence). The CDR3 contains 16 residues. DNA of the CDR3: TGTGCCAGTAGTAGGGGACTACCAAGGAGCTCCTACGAGCAGTACTTC. It translates to CASSRGLPRSSYEQYF.